A single sample is the source of the 8 T cell receptor beta chains below, sequenced in a study of cytomegalovirus exposure and HLA in healthy donors. PCR involved 60 Vbeta and 13 Jbeta primers. Profiled with immunoSEQ multiplex PCR; TCRdb holds only in-frame clones, not every one. The sample table sets out 150,000 to 250,000 clones. Sequencing input: PBMCs. The receptors come from a boy younger than 18 in good health and CMV-seronegative.

The J gene is TRBJ1-2, the V gene TRBV18; 7 nucleotides align to TRBD1. V gave up 6 bases and J gave up 3 bases; unmatched junction bases: 7. The germline V gene encodes CDR1 KGHSH and CDR2 LQKENI. The CDR3 is made up of 14 amino acids. The CDR3: CASSETGRDYGYTF. The CDR3, as DNA: TGTGCCAGCTCCGAGACAGGGAGAGACTATGGCTACACCTTC.

A note on this clone: In the same sample, other DNA sequences code for this CDR3. V and J are TRBV5-4 and TRBJ2-5, with 7 bases fitting TRBD1. The CDR3 is made up of 14 amino acids. The J segment lost 5 bases and the V segment lost 4 bases, leaving 8 bases of the junction unmatched. Germline loops: CDR1 SGHNT, CDR2 YYREEE (reference sequence). Here the CDR3 reads CASSKTGQQETQYF. The DNA for the CDR3 is TGTGCCAGCAGCAAAACGGGACAGCAGGAGACCCAGTACTTC.

V is TRBV29-1 and J is TRBJ2-1, with TRBD1 matching over 9 bases. J gave up 6 bases and V 7 bases, and 13 bases lay outside the gene matches. The CDR3 has 15 amino acids. Germline CDR1 reads SQVTM; CDR2 reads ANQGSEA. CDR3 sequence: CSAPTKGQGGNEQFF. DNA for the CDR3: TGCAGCGCTCCGACGAAGGGACAGGGAGGCAATGAGCAGTTCTTC.

Comment on this clone: A read error may produce the germline difference seen at one junction end. The sample holds other DNA sequences that translate to the same CDR3. The V gene is TRBV6-6, the J gene TRBJ2-3, with 7 bases aligning to TRBD2. The CDR3 covers 16 residues. CDR1 is MNHNY, CDR2 SVGAGI, per germline (reference sequence). This chain's CDR3 is CASSPSQRGGTDTQYF. The DNA for the CDR3 is TGCGCCAGCAGCCCCTCTCAGCGGGGTGGCACAGATACGCAGTATTTT.

V is TRBV5-6 and J is TRBJ2-5; D ambiguous. Per the germline V gene, CDR1 is SGHDT and CDR2 is YYEEEE. V lost 4 bases, J lost 5 bases, and 18 bases lay in between. The CDR3 has 15 amino acids. Here the CDR3 DNA reads TGTGCCAGCAGCCCCCTTAATGAGCGTTGGGAGACCCAGTACTTC. Translating gives CASSPLNERWETQYF. The full variable domain, its missing parts supplied by reference TRBV5-6 and TRBJ2-5, is DAGVTQSPTHLIKTRGQQVTLRCSPKSGHDTVSWYQQALGQGPQFIFQYYEEEERQRGNFPDRFSGHQFPNYSSELNVNALLLGDSALYLCASSPLNERWETQYFGPGTRLLVL.

A note on this clone: At one end, the junction sequence differs from germline, possibly due to a read error. V is TRBV4-3 and J is TRBJ1-5; D is unresolved. Germline V gene lookup returns CDR1 LGHNA and CDR2 YSLEER. The CDR3 extends over 15 amino acids. CDR3 amino acids: CASSQDRSGNQPRHF. The DNA of the CDR3 is TGCGCTAGCAGCCAAGATCGGAGTGGCAATCAGCCCCGGCATTTT.

V usage is TRBV4-1 and J usage is TRBJ2-6; weak D call: TRBD2 (6 bases). The CDR3 is 17 residues long. V was clipped by 0 bases and J by 2 bases, with 11 bases between them. Germline V CDR1 and CDR2: MGHRA, YSYEKL. CDR3 protein: CASSQDFRGTGANVLTF. Written as DNA, the CDR3 is TGCGCCAGCAGCCAAGATTTTCGGGGGACTGGGGCCAACGTCCTGACTTTC.

The V call is TRBV15, the J call TRBJ2-7; 7 positions agree with TRBD2. The CDR3 extends over 14 amino acids. Germline CDR1 and CDR2: LNHNV and YYDKDF (reference sequence). Trimming cost V 5 bases and J 3 bases; bases outside gene matches: 7. CDR3 loop: CATSLGRMDYEQYF. CDR3 sequence (DNA): TGTGCCACCAGCCTCGGGAGGATGGACTACGAGCAGTACTTC.